This entry concerns a single T cell receptor (beta chain). No antigen is known for it. Nothing much larger sits one base from this clone, and base qualities are not available. V is shortened by 1 base, J by 4 bases, and the region joining them spans 5 bases. The germline V gene (reference sequence) gives CDR1 as PRHDT and CDR2 as FYEKMQ. Including cysteine and phenylalanine, the CDR3 has 13 amino acids. The DNA shown is the 39-base CDR3, in frame from base 1. This entry comes from a study of regulatory T cells in long-lasting Graves disease (dated by TCRdb to the early 2020s). Background for the entire study: Persistent Graves' disease meant more than 5 years of antithyroid drug treatment with TSH receptor autoantibodies that stayed positive. Persistent Graves' disease patients in the clinical cohort had taken antithyroid drugs for 9.5 to 13 years on average. A total of some 33 samples were covered by TCR sequencing, comprising some 13 persistent and around 20 newly diagnosed Graves' disease patients. Patients with persistent Graves' disease were compared with patients with newly diagnosed Graves' disease using TCR sequencing and RNA sequencing of peripheral blood. The study took place in China and was registered as a clinical trial. What the research found in general, with its limitations: Compared with newly diagnosed patients, persistent Graves' disease patients had lower TCR Shannon entropy and fewer highly expanded clones, which suggests clonal expansion. TRBV28, TRBJ1-2 and TRBJ2-5 were preferentially used in persistent disease, while TRBV20-1 and TRBJ2-1 were favored in newly diagnosed disease. Only peripheral blood was studied, because thyroid tissue, the primary lesion, was inaccessible. Sequencing and analysis were restricted to the TCR beta chain. The authors acknowledged the small sample size as a limitation that may reduce accuracy. Patients with persistent disease shared more public clonotypes (about 2,500) than newly diagnosed patients did (nearly 1,000).

Library preparation employed multiplex PCR. TCRdb records Illumina HiSeq 4000 as the sequencer. To build TCR beta libraries, CDR3 regions were amplified by Arm-PCR using iRepertoire HTBI primers. Gel purification was performed on PCR products prior to sequencing. As for how the authors treated the data: A total of under 80 TRBV and 14 TRBJ segments were identified across samples and were used for gene usage analysis of CDR3 amino acid clonotypes. COPE and FqMerger were used to merge filtered high-quality paired reads into contigs. BLAST was used to align contigs to the IMGT TRBV, TRBD and TRBJ reference genes, and CDR3 was defined following IMGT. Any clonotype with a frequency above 0.1% was classified as a highly expanded clone. Repertoire diversity was measured by Shannon entropy, and V-J evenness by the Gini coefficient. Public clonotypes were defined as clonotypes shared by more than one individual. TCRdb reprocessing: public reads trimmed at Q25 with fastp, clones called with MiXCR, in-frame beta chains kept. When rows share a CDR3 protein, they turn into one entry using the most common DNA and genes. The authors' filters were not applied to this entry. The sample contains under 350,000 distinct CDR3 sequences, 20% to 25% of them found a single time. 56% of the sample is held by the ten biggest clonotypes.

Read against the paper, the sample's time point label means: persistent/refractory GD, antithyroid drugs over 5 years with positive TRAb. For both TCR sequencing and RNA sequencing, RNA was extracted from PBMCs using TRIzol. Graves' disease was diagnosed according to American Thyroid Association guidelines. Patients for the study were recruited at an endocrinology department in Xi'an, China. Each patient gave about 8.1 milliliters of peripheral blood, collected in an EDTA anticoagulant tube. Ficoll Paque Plus density gradient separation was used to isolate PBMCs, and no additional T cell sorting was done. An Agilent 2100 Bioanalyzer and agarose gel were used to check RNA quality, while a NanoDrop 2000 measured RNA concentration.

This receptor chain uses TRBV13 and TRBJ1-3; no D gene call is confident. This specimen was peripheral blood mononuclear cells (PBMCs), taken when the disease was refractory, from a patient treated with antithyroid drugs. This TCR was recovered from a female donor with Graves disease. The DNA reads as follows: TGTGCCAGCAGCTTAGACGGAGGAAACACCATATATTTT. It encodes CASSLDGGNTIYF.